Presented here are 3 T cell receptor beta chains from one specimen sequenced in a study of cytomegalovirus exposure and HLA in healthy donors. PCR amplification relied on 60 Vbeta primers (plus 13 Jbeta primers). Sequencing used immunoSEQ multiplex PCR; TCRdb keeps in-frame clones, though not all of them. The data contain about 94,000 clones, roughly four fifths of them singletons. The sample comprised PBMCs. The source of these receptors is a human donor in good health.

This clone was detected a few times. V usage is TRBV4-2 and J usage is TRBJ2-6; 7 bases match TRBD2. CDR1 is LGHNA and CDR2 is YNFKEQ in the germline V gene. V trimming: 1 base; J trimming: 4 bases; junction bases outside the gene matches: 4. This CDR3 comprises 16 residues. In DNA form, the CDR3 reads TGTGCCAGCAGCCAAGGGGAGGGTAACGGGGCCAACGTCCTGACTTTC. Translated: CASSQGEGNGANVLTF.

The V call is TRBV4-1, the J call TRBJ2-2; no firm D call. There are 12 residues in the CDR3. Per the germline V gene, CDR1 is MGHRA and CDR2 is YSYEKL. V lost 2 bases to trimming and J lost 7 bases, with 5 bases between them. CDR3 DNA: TGCGCCAGCAGCCAAAATAGCGGGGAGCTGTTTTTT. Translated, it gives CASSQNSGELFF.

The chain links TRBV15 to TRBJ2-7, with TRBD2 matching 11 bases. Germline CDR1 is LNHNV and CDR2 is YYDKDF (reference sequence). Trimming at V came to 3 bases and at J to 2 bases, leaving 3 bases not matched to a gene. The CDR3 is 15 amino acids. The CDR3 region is CATSSRLAGPYEQYF. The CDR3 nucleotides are TGTGCCACCAGCAGCAGACTAGCGGGGCCCTACGAGCAGTACTTC.